The clone carrying this T cell receptor beta chain showed up just a few times. These data belong to a study of blood T cells in healthy people across ages. The CDR3 spans 14 residues. The V and J ends lost 6 bases and 1 base, in that order; junction bases with no gene match: 7. The V gene's germline CDR1 is DFQATT and CDR2 SNEGSKA (reference sequence). It was with a sample-barcoded 5' primer and a J-beta primer mix that a second PCR of roughly 6 to 12 cycles was run. TCRdb re-called the 5' RACE reads with MiXCR, one entry per CDR3 protein. The table lists hundreds of thousands of distinct CDR3 sequences, 45% to 50% of them singletons, with about 32% in the top ten.

The clonotype was recovered from a woman aged 55-70 years in good health. This sequence joins TRBV20-1 and TRBJ1-2, with 8 positions matching TRBD1. The source material was blood. CDR3: CSATDRGNNYGYTF. DNA of the CDR3: TGCAGTGCCACTGACAGGGGCAATAACTATGGCTACACCTTC.